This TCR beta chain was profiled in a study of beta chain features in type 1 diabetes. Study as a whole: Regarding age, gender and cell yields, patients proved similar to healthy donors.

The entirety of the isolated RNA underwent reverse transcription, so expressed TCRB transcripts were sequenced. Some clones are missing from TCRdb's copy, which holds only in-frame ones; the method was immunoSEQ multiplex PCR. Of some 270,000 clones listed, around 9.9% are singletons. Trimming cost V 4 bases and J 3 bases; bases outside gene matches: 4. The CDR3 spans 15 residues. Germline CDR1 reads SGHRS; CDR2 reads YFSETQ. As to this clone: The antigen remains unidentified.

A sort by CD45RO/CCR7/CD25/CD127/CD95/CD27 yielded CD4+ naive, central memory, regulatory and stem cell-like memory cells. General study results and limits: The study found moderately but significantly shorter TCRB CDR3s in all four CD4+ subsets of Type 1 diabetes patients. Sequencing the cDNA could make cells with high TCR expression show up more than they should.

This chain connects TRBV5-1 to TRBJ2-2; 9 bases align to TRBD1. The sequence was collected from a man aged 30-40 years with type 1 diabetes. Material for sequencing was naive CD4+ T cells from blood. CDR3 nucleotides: TGCGCCAGCAGCAGAGGACAGGGGTACACCGGGGAGCTGTTTTTT. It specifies CASSRGQGYTGELFF.